Below, 10 T cell receptor beta chains from the same sample are listed, as sequenced in a study of blood T cell repertoires in COVID-19 (dated by TCRdb to 2018 to 2021). Libraries were prepared through the immunoSEQ multiplex PCR assay. This is the immuneACCESS table as TCRdb keeps it, with only in-frame sequences that have V and J called. A part of the clones is gone; compared with another copy, unresolved V genes explain less than half, and the rest is unexplained. Here the sample has more than 60,000 clones; roughly 80% occur a single time. The ten largest clones represent about two fifths of the sample. Material: peripheral blood. The source is a human donor in a cohort sampled during active COVID-19.

J is TRBJ2-7 and V is TRBV18; tentatively, D is TRBD1 (5 bases). The CDR3 is 16 amino acids. Trimming stripped 5 bases from V and 7 bases from J, with 24 bases between. The germline gives CDR1 KGHSH, CDR2 LQKENI. In DNA, the CDR3 is TGTGCCAGCTCATCTCAGACAGTATCCTACCCCCGGGAGCAGTACTTC. This sequence encodes CASSSQTVSYPREQYF.

V usage is TRBV6-1 and J usage is TRBJ2-7; TRBD2 matches 12 bases. The CDR3 covers 16 residues. V was pared by 4 bases and J by 2 bases, with 6 bases of the junction left unmatched. Germline CDR1 and CDR2: MNHNS and SASEGT. The CDR3 sequence is CASSATLAGGTYEQYF. The CDR3 region has the DNA TGTGCCAGCAGTGCGACCCTAGCGGGGGGGACCTACGAGCAGTACTTC.

The J gene is TRBJ2-5, the V gene TRBV25-1; 14 bases line up with TRBD2. The germline V gene encodes CDR1 MGHDK and CDR2 SYGVNS. This CDR3 has 17 residues. Trimming removed 1 base from V and 6 bases from J; junction bases left unmatched: 7. The CDR3: CASSESGTSGGAKTQYF. The DNA of the CDR3 is TGTGCCAGCAGTGAATCGGGGACTAGCGGGGGTGCGAAGACCCAGTACTTC. Variable domain in full (rest from reference TRBV25-1 and TRBJ2-5): EADIYQTPRYLVIGTGKKITLECSQTMGHDKMYWYQQDPGMELHLIHYSYGVNSTEKGDLSSESTVSRIRTEHFPLTLESARPSHTSQYLCASSESGTSGGAKTQYFGPGTRLLVL.

The rearrangement joins TRBV6-2 or TRBV6-3 to TRBJ2-7; TRBD1 aligns across 7 bases. The germline gives CDR1 MNHEY, CDR2 SVGEGT. With V trimmed by 3 bases and J by 1 base, 3 bases remained unmatched. The CDR3 runs 14 residues. CDR3 in amino acids: CASSYLGQSYEQYF. The CDR3 nucleotides read TGTGCCAGCAGTTATTTGGGACAGTCCTACGAGCAGTACTTC.

The chain links TRBV5-1 to TRBJ2-5; D may be TRBD1 (5 bases). This CDR3 has 15 residues. V dropped 0 bases and J dropped 5 bases, with 14 bases sitting between them. Germline V gene sequence: CDR1 SGHRS, CDR2 YFSETQ. DNA of the CDR3: TGCGCCAGCAGCTTGGATTCCAGGGTATGGGAGACCCAGTACTTC. It yields the protein CASSLDSRVWETQYF.

The chain has TRBV18 and TRBJ1-1, with 9 positions matching TRBD1. Germline CDR1 is KGHSH and CDR2 is LQKENI. V trimming: 2 bases; J trimming: 1 base; junction bases outside the gene matches: 2. The CDR3 runs 15 residues. The CDR3 bases are TGTGCCAGCTCACCAAAGGACAGGGGGAACACTGAAGCTTTCTTT. Its protein product is CASSPKDRGNTEAFF.

The genes are TRBV2 and TRBJ2-2; unclear D gene. Trimming left V 5 bases short and J 3 bases short, with 4 bases between. This CDR3 spans 12 amino acids. The germline CDR1 and CDR2 sequences are SNHLY and FYNNEI. As DNA, the CDR3 is TGTGCCAGCAGTTCTGACACCGGGGAGCTGTTTTTT. Translated: CASSSDTGELFF.

The V gene is TRBV7-9, the J gene TRBJ2-1; maybe TRBD2 (6 bases). The V and J ends lost 5 bases and 14 bases respectively, with 13 bases between them. Germline CDR1 SEHNR, CDR2 FQNEAQ (reference sequence). The CDR3 contains 11 residues. This chain's CDR3 is CASSNRDSKFF. CDR3 nucleotide sequence: TGTGCCAGCAGCAACCGGGACTCCAAGTTCTTC. The whole variable domain, remainder taken from reference TRBV7-9 and TRBJ2-1, is DTGVSQNPRHKITKRGQNVTFRCDPISEHNRLYWYRQTLGQGPEFLTYFQNEAQLEKSRLLSDRFSAERPKGSFSTLEIQRTEQGDSAMYLCASSNRDSKFFGPGTRLTVL.

This chain connects TRBV6-5 to TRBJ1-2, with a tentative D call TRBD1 (5 bases). Looked up from germline, CDR1 is MNHEY and CDR2 is SVGAGI. The CDR3 spans 15 residues. Trimming pared 2 bases from V and 5 bases from J, leaving 15 bases between. This chain's CDR3 is CASSYTLWDSYGYTF. The CDR3 DNA reads TGTGCCAGCAGTTACACTCTATGGGACTCGTATGGCTACACCTTC.

The V gene is TRBV9, the J gene TRBJ2-1; 14 positions match TRBD2. The CDR3 spans 19 residues. Germline V gene data show CDR1 as SGDLS and CDR2 as YYNGEE. The V gene end was trimmed by 4 bases and the J gene end by 2 bases; junction bases not matched to a gene: 11. DNA of the CDR3: TGTGCCAGCAGCCCCCGGAGGACTAGCGGGGGGCTAACCTACAATGAGCAGTTCTTC. Protein sequence: CASSPRRTSGGLTYNEQFF. Based on the CDR3 plus reference TRBV9 and TRBJ2-1, the full variable domain is DSGVTQTPKHLITATGQRVTLRCSPRSGDLSVYWYQQSLDQGLQFLIQYYNGEERAKGNILERFSAQQFPDLHSELNLSSLELGDSALYFCASSPRRTSGGLTYNEQFFGPGTRLTVL.